This is a list of T cell receptor beta chains from one sample in a study of response to subunit inactivated influenza vaccine. TCRdb processed the RT-PCR reads anew with MiXCR; each CDR3 protein has one entry. Among 500,000 to 550,000 distinct CDR3 sequences listed, 6.5% to 8% were seen once. This sample comprised PBMCs from blood, obtained less than 30 months after vaccination. These receptors were collected from a man between 50 and 69 years old who received an inactivated influenza vaccine. Each CDR3 is given with its conserved first and last residue. The order of the fields is D gene, J gene, V gene, clone size, CDR3 protein, CDR3 DNA. A D gene is named only where the DNA matches it firmly. Not all rows give a size; the values are once, few, many and, for expanded clones, a class.

>TRBD2|TRBJ2-2|TRBV28|-
CASSLFSGSALSTGELFF
TGTGCCAGCAGTTTATTTAGCGGGTCCGCCCTGAGCACCGGGGAGCTGTTTTTT
>TRBD1|TRBJ1-4|TRBV29-1|many
CSVGGTGPEKLFF
TGCAGCGTCGGCGGGACAGGGCCTGAAAAACTGTTTTTT
>TRBD1|TRBJ2-7|TRBV6-5|-
CASSWGQAYEQYF
TGTGCCAGCAGTTGGGGACAGGCCTACGAGCAGTACTTC
>TRBD1|TRBJ2-7|TRBV20-1|many
CSARSATGVIYEQYF
TGCAGTGCCAGATCAGCCACAGGGGTCATCTACGAGCAGTACTTC
>-|TRBJ2-7|TRBV7-2|-
CASSSGKNYEQYF
TGTGCCAGCAGCTCCGGTAAAAACTACGAGCAGTACTTC
>-|TRBJ1-2|TRBV19|many
CASRGSTPTNYGYTF
TGTGCCAGTAGAGGGTCAACCCCTACGAACTATGGCTACACCTTC
>-|TRBJ1-5|TRBV10-2|-
CASSELGAESNQPQHF
TGCGCCAGCAGTGAGTTAGGGGCAGAGAGCAATCAGCCCCAGCATTTT
>TRBD2|TRBJ2-2|TRBV20-1|many
CSARNRRGGFGELFF
TGCAGTGCTAGAAATCGCCGCGGGGGGTTCGGGGAGCTGTTTTTT
>-|TRBJ2-5|TRBV5-1|many
CASSLDRGFRETQYF
TGCGCCAGCAGCTTGGATCGGGGATTTCGGGAGACCCAGTACTTC
>TRBD2|TRBJ2-3|TRBV20-1|many
CSARDVLLAGNPSTDTQYF
TGCAGTGCTAGAGATGTCTTACTAGCGGGAAACCCTAGCACAGATACGCAGTATTTT
>TRBD1|TRBJ1-2|TRBV7-2|-
CASRWGQGSYGYTF
TGTGCCAGCAGATGGGGACAGGGGAGCTATGGCTACACCTTC
>TRBD2|TRBJ2-5|TRBV7-2|few
CASSLDAGGPETQYF
TGTGCCAGCAGCTTAGACGCGGGAGGGCCAGAGACCCAGTACTTC
>-|TRBJ2-7|TRBV20-1|many
CSATLSISYEQYF
TGCAGTGCTACTTTAAGTATCTCCTACGAGCAGTACTTC
>TRBD1|TRBJ2-7|TRBV27|-
CASSVSGTGYEQYF
TGTGCCAGCAGTGTATCCGGGACAGGGTACGAGCAGTACTTC
>-|TRBJ2-7|TRBV5-6|-
CASSWTGRGEQYF
TGTGCCAGCAGCTGGACAGGGAGGGGCGAGCAGTACTTC
>TRBD2|TRBJ2-7|TRBV7-2|-
CASSLASGLAGGAYEQYF
TGTGCCAGCAGCTTAGCGTCAGGACTAGCGGGGGGGGCCTACGAGCAGTACTTC
>-|TRBJ2-3|TRBV4-2|-
CASSQGRRGASTDTQYF
TGTGCCAGCAGCCAAGGGAGACGGGGCGCTAGCACAGATACGCAGTATTTT
>-|TRBJ2-7|TRBV28|-
CASSFASTYEQYF
TGTGCCAGCAGTTTTGCCAGCACCTACGAGCAGTACTTC
>TRBD2|TRBJ2-7|TRBV28|few
CASSSPGGRPYEQYF
TGTGCCAGCAGCTCCCCGGGCGGGAGGCCCTACGAGCAGTACTTC
>-|TRBJ2-3|TRBV5-1|many
CASSLSGSTDTQYF
TGCGCCAGCAGCCTTAGCGGTAGCACAGATACGCAGTATTTT
>TRBD1|TRBJ2-6|TRBV6-2/TRBV6-3|-
CASSKDRSRFGANVLTF
TGTGCCAGCAGTAAGGACAGGTCGCGATTTGGGGCCAACGTCCTGACTTTC
>-|TRBJ1-1|TRBV6-2/TRBV6-3|many
CASIRGLEAFF
TGTGCCAGCATCAGAGGGCTTGAAGCTTTCTTT
>TRBD1|TRBJ2-2|TRBV5-1|many
CASSIGQANTGELFF
TGCGCCAGCAGCATCGGACAGGCGAACACCGGGGAGCTGTTTTTT
>TRBD1|TRBJ2-1|TRBV7-2|-
CASSSPRDSYNGQFF
TGTGCCAGCAGCTCTCCCCGGGACAGCTACAATGGGCAGTTCTTC
>-|TRBJ2-6|TRBV12-3/TRBV12-4|-
CASSLGGGGNVLTF
TGTGCCAGCAGTTTAGGGGGCGGCGGCAACGTCCTGACTTTC
>TRBD2|TRBJ2-5|TRBV20-1|-
CSARKVAGVWETQYF
TGCAGTGCTAGGAAGGTAGCGGGAGTGTGGGAGACCCAGTACTTC
>-|TRBJ2-5|TRBV20-1|-
CSARESKKETQYF
TGCAGTGCTAGAGAAAGCAAAAAAGAGACCCAGTACTTC
>TRBD1|TRBJ2-7|TRBV12-3/TRBV12-4|-
CASSPRDRGADEQYF
TGTGCCAGCAGTCCCCGGGACAGGGGGGCGGACGAGCAGTACTTC
>-|TRBJ2-2|TRBV25-1|many
CACHGLKAGELFF
TGTGCCTGCCACGGCTTAAAGGCCGGGGAGCTGTTTTTT
>-|TRBJ2-2|TRBV29-1|many
CSGEGPYTGELFF
TGCAGCGGCGAGGGGCCCTACACCGGGGAGCTGTTTTTT
>-|TRBJ1-4|TRBV12-3/TRBV12-4|few
CASSLASVDTEKLFF
TGTGCCAGCAGTTTAGCGTCGGTCGATACTGAAAAACTGTTTTTT
>TRBD2|TRBJ2-1|TRBV29-1|many
CSVVSLAGEQFF
TGCAGCGTTGTTAGCCTAGCGGGAGAGCAGTTCTTC
>-|TRBJ2-7|TRBV7-2|many
CASSPMRGGSYEQYF
TGTGCCAGCAGCCCCATGAGGGGGGGCTCCTACGAGCAGTACTTC
>TRBD2|TRBJ2-3|TRBV11-1|-
CASSSFTLAGALTDTQYF
TGTGCCAGCAGCTCCTTTACCCTAGCGGGGGCCCTGACAGATACGCAGTATTTT
>-|TRBJ2-1|TRBV7-2|many
CASSPQKNEQFF
TGTGCCAGCAGCCCCCAGAAAAATGAGCAGTTCTTC
>-|TRBJ2-1|TRBV11-1|-
CASSLASRSTYNEQFF
TGTGCCAGCAGCTTAGCCAGTCGGAGCACCTACAATGAGCAGTTCTTC
>TRBD1|TRBJ2-1|TRBV30|many
CAWSVPGTDLYNEQFF
TGTGCCTGGAGTGTACCGGGGACAGACCTATACAATGAGCAGTTCTTC
>-|TRBJ2-1|TRBV5-1|-
CASWDVSSYNEQFF
TGCGCCAGTTGGGACGTCAGCTCCTACAATGAGCAGTTCTTC
>-|TRBJ1-1|TRBV11-1|many
CASSLAIGSEAFF
TGTGCCAGCAGCTTAGCGATTGGCAGTGAAGCTTTCTTT
>TRBD2|TRBJ2-2|TRBV4-3|many
CASSQGLAVNTGELFF
TGCGCCAGCAGCCAAGGACTAGCGGTAAACACCGGGGAGCTGTTTTTT
>TRBD1|TRBJ1-1|TRBV2|few
CASTKGAPNTEAFF
TGTGCCAGCACTAAGGGGGCGCCTAACACTGAAGCTTTCTTT
>-|TRBJ2-2|TRBV10-3|-
CAISGLIGGGGELFF
TGTGCCATCAGTGGCCTGATCGGAGGGGGCGGGGAGCTGTTTTTT
>-|TRBJ1-5|TRBV12-3/TRBV12-4|-
CASSSLFSGPQHF
TGTGCCAGCAGTTCCCTATTTTCCGGGCCCCAGCATTTT
>-|TRBJ2-1|TRBV7-9|few
CASSFFTPENEQFF
TGTGCCAGCAGCTTTTTTACCCCGGAGAATGAGCAGTTCTTC